This T cell receptor (beta chain) was sequenced in a study of shared clonotypes between healthy human individuals. Terminally differentiated effector memory CD45RA+ cells were excluded by CCR7 positive selection of CD45RO-negative cells. TCRdb's table, derived via immunoSEQ multiplex PCR, lists solely in-frame clones and lacks some. The data contain fewer than 1 million clones, approximately 96% of them seen just once; the ten biggest clones take up 0.2% to 0.25%. Germline-derived CDR1 and CDR2 are SGHDT and YYEEEE. V shed 0 bases and J 6 bases; nucleotides not matched to a gene: 10. There are 16 residues in the CDR3.

The sequenced material came from naive CD8+ T cells sorted from blood. This clonotype was obtained from a man under 40 in good health. The chain combines TRBV5-6 with TRBJ2-7; 9 bases line up with TRBD2. The CDR3 bases are TGTGCCAGCAGCTTGGGGCTAGCGGGACAGCTAGTCGAGCAGTACTTC. It codes for CASSLGLAGQLVEQYF.